This entry lists 4 T cell receptor beta chains sequenced from one sample in a study of blood T cell repertoires in COVID-19 (TCRdb year 2020). The library was prepared using the immunoSEQ multiplex PCR assay. Not all clones reach the TCRdb copy of this immuneACCESS table, which keeps in-frame sequences only. Checked studies attribute under half of the gap to unresolved V genes and leave the rest unexplained. Recorded for this sample are fewer than 350,000 clones; approximately 88% of them occurred a single time. The top ten constitute 9.5% to 10% of the sample. The sample consisted of peripheral blood. These receptors all stem from a man aged 25 to 45 with COVID-19, enrolled during active disease.

V is TRBV24-1 and J is TRBJ2-1; TRBD1 matches at 8 bases. The CDR3 totals 18 residues. The trim removed 6 bases at V and 0 bases at J, leaving 12 bases unmatched. Looked up from germline, CDR1 is KGHDR and CDR2 is SFDVKD. The CDR3 region is CATSWTGTRGHSYNEQFF. CDR3 coding DNA: TGTGCCACCAGTTGGACAGGGACGAGGGGCCACTCCTACAATGAGCAGTTCTTC.

The chain uses TRBV6-5 and TRBJ1-4; D is possibly TRBD1 (5 bases). The CDR3 has 15 amino acids. Germline V gives CDR1 MNHEY, CDR2 SVGAGI. V lost 0 bases to trimming and J lost 8 bases, with 13 bases between them. The DNA of the CDR3 is TGTGCCAGCAGTTACTCTGGGGCAGGCGCGGAAAAACTGTTTTTT. It encodes CASSYSGAGAEKLFF.

This clone was observed a few times. V is TRBV6-6 and J is TRBJ1-1, with 9 bases matching TRBD1. V was clipped by 8 bases and J by 6 bases; unmatched bases: 10. Germline values: CDR1 MNHNY, CDR2 SVGAGI (reference sequence). CDR3 length equals 14 residues. The CDR3: CASRSRTGAAEAFF. The CDR3 region has the DNA TGTGCCAGCCGATCCAGGACAGGGGCGGCTGAAGCTTTCTTT.

The chain recombines TRBV29-1 with TRBJ1-3; D not certain. CDR1 and CDR2 from the germline V gene are SQVTM and ANQGSEA. The CDR3 has 13 amino acids. V was clipped by 2 bases and J by 7 bases, with 12 bases between them. The CDR3 DNA reads as TGCAGCGTTGAAACCCCTTTACGGAACACCATATATTTT. This gives the protein CSVETPLRNTIYF.